Listed below are T cell receptor beta chains from one sample, sequenced in a study of blood T cell repertoires in COVID-19. TCRdb's table, derived via immunoSEQ multiplex PCR, lists solely in-frame clones and lacks some. The sample gives fewer than 400,000 clones, roughly 90% of which show up once; 4.5% to 5.5% is in the top ten. The specimen sequenced was PBMCs or T cells enriched from blood (not recorded which). These receptors originate from a man aged 55-75 years who had recovered from COVID-19. Each CDR3 is given with its conserved first and last residue. A D gene is named only where the DNA matches it firmly. Size tells how often a clone was seen (once, few, many) or the class of an expanded clone, and some rows leave it out.

cdr3_nt: TGTGCCAGCAGCTTGACAGGGGATGAGACCCAGTACTTC
cdr3_aa: CASSLTGDETQYF
clone_size: .
v_call: TRBV7-2
j_call: TRBJ2-5
d_call: TRBD1

cdr3_nt: TGTGCCAGCAGCTTACAGGGGAATCAGCCCCAGCATTTT
cdr3_aa: CASSLQGNQPQHF
clone_size: .
v_call: TRBV7-2
j_call: TRBJ1-5
d_call: .

cdr3_nt: TGTGCCAGCAGCAGACAGGCCAATCAGCCCCAGCATTTT
cdr3_aa: CASSRQANQPQHF
clone_size: .
v_call: TRBV11-1
j_call: TRBJ1-5
d_call: .

cdr3_nt: TGTGCCAGCAGTTACTCGGACAGTCATGCTAGCGAGCAGTACTTC
cdr3_aa: CASSYSDSHASEQYF
clone_size: .
v_call: TRBV6-5
j_call: TRBJ2-7
d_call: .

cdr3_nt: TGCGCCAGCAGCCGTCCCGGGACAGGGGGAACCGGGGAGCTGTTTTTT
cdr3_aa: CASSRPGTGGTGELFF
clone_size: .
v_call: TRBV5-1
j_call: TRBJ2-2
d_call: TRBD1

cdr3_nt: TGTGCCAGCAGCCCAGGCACAGATACGCAGTATTTT
cdr3_aa: CASSPGTDTQYF
clone_size: .
v_call: TRBV13
j_call: TRBJ2-3
d_call: .

cdr3_nt: TGTGCCAGCTCACCCAGACAGGGCACCTACGAGCAGTACTTC
cdr3_aa: CASSPRQGTYEQYF
clone_size: few
v_call: TRBV18
j_call: TRBJ2-7
d_call: TRBD1

cdr3_nt: TGCGCCAGCAGCCGGTCTAGCGGGAGTCAAGCCGGGGAGCTGTTTTTT
cdr3_aa: CASSRSSGSQAGELFF
clone_size: .
v_call: TRBV5-1
j_call: TRBJ2-2
d_call: TRBD2

cdr3_nt: TGTGCCAGCAGTTCCCTAGCGGGGGCAGTTGGCTACGAGCAGTACTTC
cdr3_aa: CASSSLAGAVGYEQYF
clone_size: .
v_call: TRBV28
j_call: TRBJ2-7
d_call: TRBD2

cdr3_nt: TGTGCCAGCAGCTGGAGCGGGAGGGCCGGAGATACGCAGTATTTT
cdr3_aa: CASSWSGRAGDTQYF
clone_size: .
v_call: TRBV5-4
j_call: TRBJ2-3
d_call: TRBD2

cdr3_nt: TGTGCCAGCAGTTTATCGGGTCGGCGGGAGAACACCGGGGAGCTGTTTTTT
cdr3_aa: CASSLSGRRENTGELFF
clone_size: .
v_call: TRBV27
j_call: TRBJ2-2
d_call: .

cdr3_nt: TGTGCCAGCAGCCTGGGACTTTACACAGATACGCAGTATTTT
cdr3_aa: CASSLGLYTDTQYF
clone_size: .
v_call: TRBV14
j_call: TRBJ2-3
d_call: .

cdr3_nt: TGTGCCTTAGGCCTCGACAGGGCATCCTCCGACGAGCAGTACTTC
cdr3_aa: CALGLDRASSDEQYF
clone_size: few
v_call: TRBV6-5
j_call: TRBJ2-7
d_call: TRBD1

cdr3_nt: TGTGCCAGCAGTTACCCCCCGGGAAGTCTACAGTATTTT
cdr3_aa: CASSYPPGSLQYF
clone_size: .
v_call: TRBV6-5
j_call: TRBJ2-3
d_call: .

cdr3_nt: TGTGCCAGCAGCCAAGTCTCAGAAGATACGCAGTATTTT
cdr3_aa: CASSQVSEDTQYF
clone_size: .
v_call: TRBV3-1/TRBV3-2
j_call: TRBJ2-3
d_call: .

cdr3_nt: TGTGCCAGCAGCAGGGGACAGGGAAATGAGCAGTTCTTC
cdr3_aa: CASSRGQGNEQFF
clone_size: .
v_call: TRBV7-3
j_call: TRBJ2-1
d_call: TRBD1

cdr3_nt: TGTGCCAGCAGCCCAGGACAGGGATCAGATACGCAGTATTTT
cdr3_aa: CASSPGQGSDTQYF
clone_size: .
v_call: TRBV9
j_call: TRBJ2-3
d_call: TRBD1

cdr3_nt: TGCAGCGTGGGGCGCGGTGGTAGCGGGAGGGCCGGAAATGAGCAGTTCTTC
cdr3_aa: CSVGRGGSGRAGNEQFF
clone_size: .
v_call: TRBV29-1
j_call: TRBJ2-1
d_call: TRBD2

cdr3_nt: TGTGCCAGCAGTTCCAAGGCGGGCTACTCCTACGAGCAGTACTTC
cdr3_aa: CASSSKAGYSYEQYF
clone_size: .
v_call: TRBV27
j_call: TRBJ2-7
d_call: .

cdr3_nt: TGCGCCAGCAGTGAGGAGGGAATCGAGAAAAATGAAGCTTTCTTT
cdr3_aa: CASSEEGIEKNEAFF
clone_size: .
v_call: TRBV10-1
j_call: TRBJ1-1
d_call: .

cdr3_nt: TGTGCCAGCAGTTTTGTTAGCGGGAGCTCAGTAGGCAATGAGCAGTTCTTC
cdr3_aa: CASSFVSGSSVGNEQFF
clone_size: .
v_call: TRBV28
j_call: TRBJ2-1
d_call: TRBD2

cdr3_nt: TGTGCCACCAGTGACCCAGTAGCGGGAGGAGCCCACGAGCAGTACTTC
cdr3_aa: CATSDPVAGGAHEQYF
clone_size: .
v_call: TRBV24-1
j_call: TRBJ2-7
d_call: TRBD2

cdr3_nt: TGTGCCAGCAAGCGACAGGGTGACTACGAGCAGTACTTC
cdr3_aa: CASKRQGDYEQYF
clone_size: .
v_call: TRBV6-5
j_call: TRBJ2-7
d_call: TRBD1

cdr3_nt: TGTGCCAGCAAGGGGCGGGAGTTGTACAATGAGCAGTTCTTC
cdr3_aa: CASKGRELYNEQFF
clone_size: .
v_call: TRBV6-5
j_call: TRBJ2-1
d_call: TRBD2

cdr3_nt: TGTGCCAGTAGTAGCCAGGGCAATCAGCCCCAGCATTTT
cdr3_aa: CASSSQGNQPQHF
clone_size: .
v_call: TRBV19
j_call: TRBJ1-5
d_call: .

cdr3_nt: TGTGCCAGCAGCGCAGGGGGAAATTCACCCCTCCACTTT
cdr3_aa: CASSAGGNSPLHF
clone_size: .
v_call: TRBV7-3
j_call: TRBJ1-6
d_call: TRBD1

cdr3_nt: TGTGCCAGCAGTCGGACAGGGGGGATCTCCTATAATTCACCCCTCCACTTT
cdr3_aa: CASSRTGGISYNSPLHF
clone_size: .
v_call: TRBV6-6
j_call: TRBJ1-6
d_call: TRBD1

cdr3_nt: TGTGCCAGCAGCCTTCAGTTACAGGGAAAAAGGTATGGCTACACCTTC
cdr3_aa: CASSLQLQGKRYGYTF
clone_size: .
v_call: TRBV4-2
j_call: TRBJ1-2
d_call: .

cdr3_nt: TGTGCCAGTAGTTTTTCTGGACAGGGGTACAATGAGCAGTTCTTC
cdr3_aa: CASSFSGQGYNEQFF
clone_size: few
v_call: TRBV19
j_call: TRBJ2-1
d_call: TRBD1

cdr3_nt: TGTGCCAGCAGGGCTAACTGGGACACAGCCTACGAGCAGTACTTC
cdr3_aa: CASRANWDTAYEQYF
clone_size: .
v_call: TRBV27
j_call: TRBJ2-7
d_call: .

cdr3_nt: TGTGCCTGGAGTGTACTGGCAGGCGCAGATACGCAGTATTTT
cdr3_aa: CAWSVLAGADTQYF
clone_size: .
v_call: TRBV30
j_call: TRBJ2-3
d_call: .

cdr3_nt: TGTGCCAGCAGCCTTGAATCCGGGAGGAACACTGAAGCTTTCTTT
cdr3_aa: CASSLESGRNTEAFF
clone_size: .
v_call: TRBV6-5
j_call: TRBJ1-1
d_call: .

cdr3_nt: TGTGCCAGCTCAGCAGGGGTAGTAGGGTATGGCTACACCTTC
cdr3_aa: CASSAGVVGYGYTF
clone_size: .
v_call: TRBV7-2
j_call: TRBJ1-2
d_call: .

cdr3_nt: TGTGCCAGCAGCTTACTAGCGGGATTTCAGACCCAGTACTTC
cdr3_aa: CASSLLAGFQTQYF
clone_size: .
v_call: TRBV5-4
j_call: TRBJ2-5
d_call: TRBD2

cdr3_nt: TGTGCCAGCAGTTATGACAGGGCTTTCGCCGGGGAGCTGTTTTTT
cdr3_aa: CASSYDRAFAGELFF
clone_size: .
v_call: TRBV6-6
j_call: TRBJ2-2
d_call: TRBD1

cdr3_nt: TGTGCCAGCAGCCGAGCCGGGACTAGCGGGGACGAGCAGTACTTC
cdr3_aa: CASSRAGTSGDEQYF
clone_size: .
v_call: TRBV7-9
j_call: TRBJ2-7
d_call: TRBD2

cdr3_nt: TGTGCCAGTAGTATAGGGAGGGCCCCCTACAATGAGCAGTTCTTC
cdr3_aa: CASSIGRAPYNEQFF
clone_size: once
v_call: TRBV19
j_call: TRBJ2-1
d_call: .

cdr3_nt: TGTGCCAGCAGTGAAGCTAGCGGGAACTACAATGAGCAGTTCTTC
cdr3_aa: CASSEASGNYNEQFF
clone_size: .
v_call: TRBV2
j_call: TRBJ2-1
d_call: TRBD2

cdr3_nt: TGTGCCAGCAGCGTAGGTGGGAGGGGAACCTACGAGCAGTACTTC
cdr3_aa: CASSVGGRGTYEQYF
clone_size: .
v_call: TRBV9
j_call: TRBJ2-7
d_call: TRBD2

cdr3_nt: TGTGCCAGCAGGGAGACAGGGGATTATGGCTACACCTTC
cdr3_aa: CASRETGDYGYTF
clone_size: few
v_call: TRBV18
j_call: TRBJ1-2
d_call: TRBD1

cdr3_nt: TGCGCCAGCAGCGGGGGGACAGGCGGCGAACAGCCCCAGCATTTT
cdr3_aa: CASSGGTGGEQPQHF
clone_size: .
v_call: TRBV5-1
j_call: TRBJ1-5
d_call: TRBD1

cdr3_nt: TGCGCCAGCAGCCAAGAAGAGCGGGGACACTACAATGAGCAGTTCTTC
cdr3_aa: CASSQEERGHYNEQFF
clone_size: .
v_call: TRBV4-1
j_call: TRBJ2-1
d_call: .

cdr3_nt: TGTGCCAGCAGCGTAGGGGACAGCCCCTCCGCCTACGAGCAGTACTTC
cdr3_aa: CASSVGDSPSAYEQYF
clone_size: .
v_call: TRBV9
j_call: TRBJ2-7
d_call: TRBD1

cdr3_nt: TGTGCAAGTCGCCCCCAGGGTGGCCACGAGCAGTACTTC
cdr3_aa: CASRPQGGHEQYF
clone_size: .
v_call: TRBV12-2
j_call: TRBJ2-7
d_call: .

cdr3_nt: TGTGCCAGCAGTTACCCGGACAGGGGAGGCGGCTACACCTTC
cdr3_aa: CASSYPDRGGGYTF
clone_size: once
v_call: TRBV6-2/TRBV6-3
j_call: TRBJ1-2
d_call: TRBD1

cdr3_nt: TGCGCCAGCAGCAGTTCGAGGGGGAGCGTCTACGAGCAGTACTTC
cdr3_aa: CASSSSRGSVYEQYF
clone_size: .
v_call: TRBV5-1
j_call: TRBJ2-7
d_call: .

cdr3_nt: TGTGCCAGCAACGGACCTCTAGCGGGGGTTCTCTACGAGCAGTACTTC
cdr3_aa: CASNGPLAGVLYEQYF
clone_size: .
v_call: TRBV6-4
j_call: TRBJ2-7
d_call: TRBD2

cdr3_nt: TGCAGTGCTAAGAGGGCAGATACGCAGTATTTT
cdr3_aa: CSAKRADTQYF
clone_size: .
v_call: TRBV20-1
j_call: TRBJ2-3
d_call: .

cdr3_nt: TGCGCCAGCAGCCAAGACTCCGGGACAGGGAGCTCCTACAATGAGCAGTTCTTC
cdr3_aa: CASSQDSGTGSSYNEQFF
clone_size: .
v_call: TRBV4-3
j_call: TRBJ2-1
d_call: TRBD1

cdr3_nt: TGTGCCACCAGCAGAGACCAGGGCTATAATGAAAAACTGTTTTTT
cdr3_aa: CATSRDQGYNEKLFF
clone_size: .
v_call: TRBV15
j_call: TRBJ1-4
d_call: .

cdr3_nt: TGTGCCATCAGGGATGGGTCCGGGACAGGGAGTTACGAGCAGTACTTC
cdr3_aa: CAIRDGSGTGSYEQYF
clone_size: .
v_call: TRBV10-3
j_call: TRBJ2-7
d_call: TRBD1

cdr3_nt: TGTGCCAGCAGTCGGGACAGGACCTACGAGCAGTACTTC
cdr3_aa: CASSRDRTYEQYF
clone_size: .
v_call: TRBV11-2
j_call: TRBJ2-7
d_call: TRBD1

cdr3_nt: TGTGCCAGCAGCCGTATTCCGGGACAGGGGGCGCCTAATGAAAAACTGTTTTTT
cdr3_aa: CASSRIPGQGAPNEKLFF
clone_size: few
v_call: TRBV7-9
j_call: TRBJ1-4
d_call: TRBD1

cdr3_nt: TGTGCCAGCAGCTTAGACAGGCTAGCAACTAATGAAAAACTGTTTTTT
cdr3_aa: CASSLDRLATNEKLFF
clone_size: .
v_call: TRBV7-2
j_call: TRBJ1-4
d_call: .

cdr3_nt: TGTGCCAGCAGCCGTAACAGGGACAAGGTCACTGAAGCTTTCTTT
cdr3_aa: CASSRNRDKVTEAFF
clone_size: .
v_call: TRBV14
j_call: TRBJ1-1
d_call: .

cdr3_nt: TGCAGTGCTAGTTGGCAGGCGAACTATGGCTACACCTTC
cdr3_aa: CSASWQANYGYTF
clone_size: .
v_call: TRBV20-1
j_call: TRBJ1-2
d_call: .

cdr3_nt: TGTGCCAGCAGCGTAGGGACTAGCGCACAGCTCACAGATACGCAGTATTTT
cdr3_aa: CASSVGTSAQLTDTQYF
clone_size: .
v_call: TRBV9
j_call: TRBJ2-3
d_call: TRBD2